Each of the 11 T cell receptor beta chains below was sequenced from the same sample in a study of cytomegalovirus exposure and HLA in healthy donors. PCR employed 60 Vbeta and 13 Jbeta primers. Libraries were prepared by immunoSEQ multiplex PCR; TCRdb keeps only in-frame clonotypes and omits some of them. The sample has around 300,000 clones, 80% to 90% seen once. The sequenced sample consisted of PBMCs. The receptors were gathered from a woman aged 18-29 years in good health and CMV-seronegative.

The chain uses TRBV11-2 and TRBJ2-3, with TRBD2 identical over 11 bases. With 2 bases clipped from V and 0 bases from J, the junction kept 4 bases outside the gene matches. The CDR3 spans 17 residues. Germline values: CDR1 SGHAT, CDR2 FQNNGV. DNA of the CDR3: TGTGCCAGCAGCTTACGGCTAGCGGGGGGAAGCACAGATACGCAGTATTTT. It is translated as CASSLRLAGGSTDTQYF.

The chain is built from TRBV6-6 and TRBJ1-1; D unresolved. CDR3 length equals 14 residues. The V gene lost 6 bases and the J gene lost 2 bases, with 13 bases spanning the gap. CDR1 is MNHNY and CDR2 is SVGAGI in the germline V gene (reference sequence). CDR3 in DNA: TGTGCCAGCAGCCCGCGGGAACATAACACTGAAGCTTTCTTT. Its translation: CASSPREHNTEAFF.

V is TRBV27 and J is TRBJ2-3; no clear D. CDR1 MNHEY and CDR2 SMNVEV come from the germline V gene (reference sequence). V lost 5 bases and J lost 4, with 19 bases in between. This CDR3 is 16 amino acids long. CDR3 region: CASSPPPGMPPDTQYF. For the CDR3, the DNA is TGTGCCAGCAGTCCCCCGCCCGGTATGCCACCAGATACGCAGTATTTT.

This clone was observed a few times. J is TRBJ1-1 and V is TRBV7-2; TRBD1 might be the D (5 bases). Trimming removed 7 bases from V and 7 bases from J, with 19 bases in between. Germline CDR1 is SGHTA and CDR2 is FQGNSA. The CDR3 loop spans 14 amino acids. This chain's CDR3 is CASTYGGGTIEAFF. CDR3 sequence (DNA): TGTGCCAGCACCTATGGGGGAGGGACTATTGAAGCTTTCTTT.

This clone occurred once. This chain uses TRBV11-1 with TRBJ2-5; D remains ambiguous. The V gene lost 3 bases and the J gene lost 3 bases, with 8 bases spanning the gap. Germline V gives CDR1 SGHAT, CDR2 FQDESV (reference sequence). The CDR3 spans 13 residues. CDR3 protein: CASSFGGKETQYF. The CDR3, as DNA: TGTGCCAGCAGCTTCGGCGGCAAAGAGACCCAGTACTTC.

The chain is built from TRBV27 and TRBJ2-5; the D gene is possibly TRBD1 (5 bases). In germline, CDR1 is MNHEY, CDR2 SMNVEV (reference sequence). The CDR3 sequence is 16 residues long. V lost 3 bases to trimming and J lost 2 bases, with 16 bases between them. CDR3: CASSFSVDTRQETQYF. For the CDR3, the DNA is TGTGCCAGCAGTTTCTCGGTGGACACACGGCAAGAGACCCAGTACTTC.

The chain joins TRBV6-5 to TRBJ1-5, with TRBD1 matching 7 bases. Trimming cost V 5 bases and J 3 bases; bases outside gene matches: 4. Germline V gene sequence: CDR1 MNHEY, CDR2 SVGAGI. CDR3 length: 14 residues. CDR3 coding DNA: TGTGCCAGCAGTCCACAGGGGTCCAATCAGCCCCAGCATTTT. Translation gives CASSPQGSNQPQHF.

The rearrangement links TRBV5-8 to TRBJ2-7; D remains unclear. From germline, CDR1 is SGHTS and CDR2 YDEGEE. The CDR3 totals 13 residues. V lost 0 bases, J lost 3 bases, and 7 bases lay in between. CDR3 nucleotides: TGTGCCAGCAGCTTGGTACCAGTCTACGAGCAGTACTTC. Amino acids: CASSLVPVYEQYF.

The DNA for the CDR3 is TGCAGTGTCTACGGTCGTAACACCATATATTTT. This sequence encodes CSVYGRNTIYF. This chain joins TRBV20-1 and TRBJ1-3; no reliable D call. This CDR3 spans 11 amino acids. Trimming left V 7 bases short and J 7 bases short, with 11 bases between. Germline assignment: CDR1 DFQATT and CDR2 SNEGSKA (reference sequence).

The chain combines TRBV5-4 with TRBJ1-6, with 12 nucleotides matching TRBD1. The CDR3 length is 16 residues. V gave up 0 bases and J gave up 7 bases; unmatched junction bases: 2. Germline V gene sequence: CDR1 SGHNT, CDR2 YYREEE (reference sequence). CDR3 amino acids: CASSLEGTGGNSPLHF. In nucleotides, the CDR3 is TGTGCCAGCAGCTTGGAAGGGACAGGGGGCAATTCACCCCTCCACTTT.

This clone was seen a few times. The chain carries TRBV27 and TRBJ2-7; unclear D gene. The CDR3 is 13 residues long. CDR1 is MNHEY, CDR2 SMNVEV, per germline (reference sequence). V lost 2 bases, J lost 7 bases, and 12 bases lay in between. DNA of the CDR3: TGTGCCAGCAGTTTAGGGCCATTTCGGGAGCAGTACTTC. This gives the protein CASSLGPFREQYF.